The T cell receptor beta chain described here comes from a study of T cells in Graves' hyperthyroidism and ophthalmopathy. The overall study: Peripheral blood was drawn at first diagnosis, prior to all treatment.

The table lists this clonotype with many counts. Its matching antigen is unknown. Findings and caveats of the study: Most clonotypes expanded in the thyroid (above 0.001) were also present in blood. Ophthalmopathy and stable hyperthyroidism were told apart by a 13 V-J model.

Patients were excluded for uncontrolled infection, other autoimmune disease, pregnancy or lactation. Germline V gene data show CDR1 as MDHEN and CDR2 as SYDVKM. The CDR3 loop spans 15 amino acids. Unmatched junction bases numbered 11, after V lost 6 bases and J lost 3 bases. From RNA transcripts, TCR beta CDR3 regions were amplified. RT-PCR in the first round (using the HTBI primer set) targeted the TCR CDR3. TCRdb re-derived calls from the multiplex PCR reads in MiXCR, one entry per CDR3 protein. The sample records 650,000 to 750,000 distinct CDR3 sequences, roughly 15% being singletons. The rearrangement links TRBV28 to TRBJ2-7; 7 bases fit TRBD2. The sequencing input was blood. This TCR derives from a woman aged 18-29 years with Graves' hyperthyroidism. The CDR3 DNA sequence: TGTGCCAGCAGCCCACTAGCGAGACTCAACTACGAGCAGTACTTC. It specifies CASSPLARLNYEQYF.